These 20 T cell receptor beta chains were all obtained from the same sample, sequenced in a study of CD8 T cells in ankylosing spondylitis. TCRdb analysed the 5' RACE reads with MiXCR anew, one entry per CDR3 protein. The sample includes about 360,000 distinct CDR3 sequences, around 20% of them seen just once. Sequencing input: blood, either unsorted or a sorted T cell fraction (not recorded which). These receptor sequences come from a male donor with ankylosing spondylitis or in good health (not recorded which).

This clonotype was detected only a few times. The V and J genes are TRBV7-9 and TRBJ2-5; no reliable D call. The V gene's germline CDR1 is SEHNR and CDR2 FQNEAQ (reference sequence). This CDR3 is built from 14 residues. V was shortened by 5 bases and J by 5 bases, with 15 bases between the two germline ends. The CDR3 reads CASSGPDGWETQYF. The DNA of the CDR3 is TGTGCCAGCAGCGGACCAGACGGTTGGGAGACCCAGTACTTC. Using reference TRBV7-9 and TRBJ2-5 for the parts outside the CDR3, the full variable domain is DTGVSQNPRHKITKRGQNVTFRCDPISEHNRLYWYRQTLGQGPEFLTYFQNEAQLEKSRLLSDRFSAERPKGSFSTLEIQRTEQGDSAMYLCASSGPDGWETQYFGPGTRLLVL.

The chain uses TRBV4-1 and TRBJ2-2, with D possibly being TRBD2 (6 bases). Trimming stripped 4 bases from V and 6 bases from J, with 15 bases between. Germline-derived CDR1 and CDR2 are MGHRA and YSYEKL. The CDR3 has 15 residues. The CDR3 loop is CASSLLGTSPGELFF. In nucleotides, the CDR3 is TGCGCCAGCAGCCTCCTCGGGACTTCGCCCGGGGAGCTGTTTTTT.

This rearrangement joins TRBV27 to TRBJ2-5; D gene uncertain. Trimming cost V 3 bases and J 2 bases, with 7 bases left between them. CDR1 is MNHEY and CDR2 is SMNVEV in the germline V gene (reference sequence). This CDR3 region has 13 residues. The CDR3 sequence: CASSFTSQETQYF. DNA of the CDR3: TGTGCCAGCAGTTTCACTTCACAAGAGACCCAGTACTTC.

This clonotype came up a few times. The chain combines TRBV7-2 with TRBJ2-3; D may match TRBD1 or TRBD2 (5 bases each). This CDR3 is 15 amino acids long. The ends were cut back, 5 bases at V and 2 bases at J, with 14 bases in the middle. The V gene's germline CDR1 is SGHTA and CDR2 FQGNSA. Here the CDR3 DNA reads TGTGCCAGCAGCCCCGGGACCAGCCCCACAGATACGCAGTATTTT. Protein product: CASSPGTSPTDTQYF.

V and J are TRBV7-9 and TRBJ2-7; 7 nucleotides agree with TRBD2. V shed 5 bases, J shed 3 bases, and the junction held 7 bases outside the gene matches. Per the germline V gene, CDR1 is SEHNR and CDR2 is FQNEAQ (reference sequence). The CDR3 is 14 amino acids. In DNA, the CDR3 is TGTGCCAGCAGCCCTCGGTCGGGGGGCTACGAGCAGTACTTC. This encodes CASSPRSGGYEQYF.

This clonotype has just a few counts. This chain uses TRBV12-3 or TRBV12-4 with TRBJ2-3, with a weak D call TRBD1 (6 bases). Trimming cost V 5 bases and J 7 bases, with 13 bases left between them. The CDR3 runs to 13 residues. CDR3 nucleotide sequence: TGTGCCAGCAGTACAGGGTACGGGTATACGCAGTATTTT. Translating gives CASSTGYGYTQYF.

The CDR3 loop is CASSQVQGSNQPQHF. The CDR3 nucleotides read TGTGCCAGCAGCCAAGTACAGGGAAGCAATCAGCCCCAGCATTTT. This rearrangement joins TRBV4-2 to TRBJ1-5, with D maybe TRBD1 (6 bases). CDR1 LGHNA and CDR2 YNFKEQ come from the germline V gene. Trimming shortened V by 1 base and J by 1 base, and 8 bases separated the two germline ends. The CDR3 is made up of 15 amino acids.

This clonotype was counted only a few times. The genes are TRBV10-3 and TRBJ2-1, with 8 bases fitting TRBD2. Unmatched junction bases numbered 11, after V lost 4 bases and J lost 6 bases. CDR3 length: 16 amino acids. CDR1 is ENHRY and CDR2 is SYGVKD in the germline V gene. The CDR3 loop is CAISAGRGGPSNEQFF. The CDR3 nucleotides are TGTGCCATCAGTGCCGGTCGCGGGGGGCCCTCCAATGAGCAGTTCTTC.

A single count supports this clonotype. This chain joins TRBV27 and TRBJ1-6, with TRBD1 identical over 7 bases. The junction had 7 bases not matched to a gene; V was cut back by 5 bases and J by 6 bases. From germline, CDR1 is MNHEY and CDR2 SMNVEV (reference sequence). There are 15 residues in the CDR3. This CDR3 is CASSADRAPNSPLHF. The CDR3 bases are TGTGCCAGCAGTGCAGACAGGGCCCCTAATTCACCCCTCCACTTT.

CDR3 nucleotides: TGTGCCAGCAGCTTACCCCCAGGTGCGGGGGCGAACACCGGGGAGCTGTTTTTT. Translation: CASSLPPGAGANTGELFF. The chain uses TRBV7-8 and TRBJ2-2, with 7 bases matching TRBD2. The germline gives CDR1 SGHVS, CDR2 FQNEAQ. V shed 2 bases and J 0 bases; nucleotides not matched to a gene: 9. CDR3 length equals 18 residues.

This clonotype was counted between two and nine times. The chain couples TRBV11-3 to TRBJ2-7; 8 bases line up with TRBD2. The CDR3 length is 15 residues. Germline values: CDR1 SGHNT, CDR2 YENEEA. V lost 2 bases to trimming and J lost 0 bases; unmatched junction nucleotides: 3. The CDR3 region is CASSLSGGPSYEQYF. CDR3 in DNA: TGTGCCAGCAGCTTATCGGGGGGGCCCTCCTACGAGCAGTACTTC. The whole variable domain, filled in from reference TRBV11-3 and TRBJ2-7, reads EAGVVQSPRYKIIEKKQPVAFWCNPISGHNTLYWYLQNLGQGPELLIRYENEEAVDDSQLPKDRFSAERLKGVDSTLKIQPAELGDSAVYLCASSLSGGPSYEQYFGPGTRLTVT.

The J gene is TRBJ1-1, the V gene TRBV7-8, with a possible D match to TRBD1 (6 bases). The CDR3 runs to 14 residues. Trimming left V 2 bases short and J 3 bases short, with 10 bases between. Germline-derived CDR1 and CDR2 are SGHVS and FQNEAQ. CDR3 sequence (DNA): TGTGCCAGCAGCTTACCCGAGGGGGACACTGAAGCTTTCTTT. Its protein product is CASSLPEGDTEAFF.

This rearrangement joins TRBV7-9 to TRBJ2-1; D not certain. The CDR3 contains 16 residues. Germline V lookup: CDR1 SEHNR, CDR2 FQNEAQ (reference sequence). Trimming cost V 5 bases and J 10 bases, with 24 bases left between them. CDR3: CASSPLGSPPLREQFF. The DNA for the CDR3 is TGTGCCAGCAGCCCCCTGGGCAGTCCCCCCTTAAGGGAGCAGTTCTTC. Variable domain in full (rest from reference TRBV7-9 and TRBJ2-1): DTGVSQNPRHKITKRGQNVTFRCDPISEHNRLYWYRQTLGQGPEFLTYFQNEAQLEKSRLLSDRFSAERPKGSFSTLEIQRTEQGDSAMYLCASSPLGSPPLREQFFGPGTRLTVL.

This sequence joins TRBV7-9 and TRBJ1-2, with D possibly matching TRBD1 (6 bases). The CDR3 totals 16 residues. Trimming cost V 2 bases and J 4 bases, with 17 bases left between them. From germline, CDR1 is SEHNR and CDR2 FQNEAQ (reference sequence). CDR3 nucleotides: TGTGCCAGCAGCTTATCAACGGGGGGCAAGTTCTATGGCTACACCTTC. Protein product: CASSLSTGGKFYGYTF.

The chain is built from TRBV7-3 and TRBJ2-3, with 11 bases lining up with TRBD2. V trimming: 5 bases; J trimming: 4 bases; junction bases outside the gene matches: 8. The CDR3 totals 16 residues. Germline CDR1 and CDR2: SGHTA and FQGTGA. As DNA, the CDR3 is TGTGCCAGCAGCCATTATAGCGGGGGGGCGGCAGATACGCAGTATTTT. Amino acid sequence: CASSHYSGGAADTQYF.

The CDR3 protein is CASSSRPRGDEQFF. DNA of the CDR3: TGTGCCAGCAGCTCCCGCCCCAGGGGTGATGAGCAGTTCTTC. The chain employs TRBV5-4 and TRBJ2-1; the D gene is possibly TRBD1 (6 bases). The V gene lost 3 bases and the J gene lost 8 bases, with 15 bases spanning the gap. Germline loops: CDR1 SGHNT, CDR2 YYREEE (reference sequence). The CDR3 has 14 amino acids.

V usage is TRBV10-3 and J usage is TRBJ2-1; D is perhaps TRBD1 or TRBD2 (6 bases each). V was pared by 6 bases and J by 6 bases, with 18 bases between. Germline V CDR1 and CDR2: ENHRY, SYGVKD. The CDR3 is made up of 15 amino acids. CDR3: CAISPIEGGINEQFF. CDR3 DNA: TGTGCCATCAGCCCCATTGAGGGGGGCATCAATGAGCAGTTCTTC.

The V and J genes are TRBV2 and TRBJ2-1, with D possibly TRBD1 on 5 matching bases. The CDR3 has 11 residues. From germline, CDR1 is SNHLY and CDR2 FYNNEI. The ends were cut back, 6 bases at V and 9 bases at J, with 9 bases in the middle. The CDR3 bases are TGTGCCAGCAGACAGGTCAGTGAGCAGTTCTTC. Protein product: CASRQVSEQFF.

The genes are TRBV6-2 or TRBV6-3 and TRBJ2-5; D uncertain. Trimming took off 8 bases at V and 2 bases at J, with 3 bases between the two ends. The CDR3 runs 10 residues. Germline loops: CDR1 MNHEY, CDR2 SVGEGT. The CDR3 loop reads CASEQETQYF. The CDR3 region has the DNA TGTGCCAGCGAACAAGAGACCCAGTACTTC.

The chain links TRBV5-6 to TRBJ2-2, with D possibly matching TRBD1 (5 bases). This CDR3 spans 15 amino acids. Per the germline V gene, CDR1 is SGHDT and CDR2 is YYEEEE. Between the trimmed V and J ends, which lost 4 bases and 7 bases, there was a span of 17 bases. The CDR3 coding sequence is TGTGCCAGCAGCCGCAGGGCCAGTTGGGGCGGGGAGCTGTTTTTT. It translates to CASSRRASWGGELFF.